These 3 T cell receptor beta chains were all obtained from the same sample, sequenced in a study of shared clonotypes between healthy human individuals. Only in-frame clones appear in the TCRdb table, and some are missing; sequencing was by immunoSEQ multiplex PCR. This table holds about 1 million clones, about 80% found once. Sequenced material: memory CD4+ T cells sorted from blood. As for subset: CD45RA-negative fraction. These receptors were taken from a man in his late teens or twenties in good health.

The chain uses TRBV2 and TRBJ2-7, with 10 bases that match TRBD1. V gave up 10 bases and J gave up 7 bases; unmatched junction bases: 10. Germline V gene data show CDR1 as SNHLY and CDR2 as FYNNEI. The CDR3 contains 13 residues. CDR3 amino acids: CATTGTGVGEQYF. As DNA, the CDR3 is TGTGCCACCACCGGGACAGGGGTGGGTGAGCAGTACTTC.

The V gene is TRBV7-6, the J gene TRBJ2-5; TRBD1 matches 10 bases. This CDR3 comprises 16 residues. Looked up from germline, CDR1 is SGHVS and CDR2 is FNYEAQ. The V gene end was trimmed by 1 base and the J gene end by 4 bases; junction bases not matched to a gene: 6. The CDR3 sequence: CASSLGGQGVGETQYF. CDR3 DNA: TGTGCCAGCAGCTTAGGCGGACAGGGGGTTGGAGAGACCCAGTACTTC. Full variable domain (rest looked up from reference TRBV7-6 and TRBJ2-5): GAGVSQSPRYKVTKRGQDVALRCDPISGHVSLYWYRQALGQGPEFLTYFNYEAQQDKSGLPNDRFSAERPEGSISTLTIQRTEQRDSAMYRCASSLGGQGVGETQYFGPGTRLLVL.

This clone was recorded a few times. V gene TRBV7-9 combines with J gene TRBJ2-5; 9 bases agree with TRBD1. From germline, CDR1 is SEHNR and CDR2 FQNEAQ (reference sequence). Trimming at V came to 11 bases and at J to 2 bases, leaving 9 bases not matched to a gene. The CDR3 consists of 14 residues. The CDR3 nucleotides are TGTGCCTGTCGGACAGGGGAGGGACAAGAGACCCAGTACTTC. Translated: CACRTGEGQETQYF.